This T cell receptor (beta chain) is from a study of cytomegalovirus exposure and HLA in healthy donors. Study conclusions and caveats: The classifier, whose performance was assessed in both the original and validation cohorts, reportedly diagnosed cytomegalovirus status with high specificity and sensitivity.

For this clone: The antigen is undetermined.

Sequenced by immunoSEQ multiplex PCR; TCRdb stores in-frame clones only, minus some. This sample has a few hundred thousand clones, with 90% found just once. The CDR3 has 15 residues. The V segment lost 3 bases and the J segment 5 bases; nucleotides outside the gene matches: 7. Germline V gene lookup returns CDR1 WNHNN and CDR2 SYGVQD (reference sequence). The chain employs TRBV10-1 and TRBJ2-3, with 8 nucleotides matching TRBD1. Sequencing was done on a sample of PBMCs. The sequence came from a woman aged 18-29 years in good health and CMV-seronegative. In DNA, the CDR3 is TGCGCCAGCAGTGATGGGCAGGGGGCGGGAGATACGCAGTATTTT. Translation: CASSDGQGAGDTQYF.